Shown below are 32 T cell receptor beta chains from a single sample sequenced in a study of beta chain features in type 1 diabetes listed by TCRdb under 2018. The library was made by the immunoSEQ multiplex PCR assay. The entire isolated RNA was reverse transcribed using the High Capacity cDNA Reverse Transcription Kit, and thus expressed TCRB transcripts were sequenced. The source is immuneACCESS, and TCRdb retained only in-frame sequences with V and J called. Part of the clones is not carried over; for the studies checked, unresolved V genes explain less than half of this, and the remainder is unexplained. The sample table shows about 900,000 clones, and about 17% are seen once. In total, the top ten clones hold 0.023% of the sample. The sequenced material came from naive CD4+ T cells from blood. The cell subset or site tag for this specimen amounts to: true naive CD4+ T cells. Every receptor here comes from a young woman in good health.

CDR3 DNA: TGTGCCAGCAGCTGGGGACTAGCCCCCTACGAGCAGTACTTC. Translation: CASSWGLAPYEQYF. This chain links TRBV5-4 with TRBJ2-7; 9 bases are a match to TRBD2. The junction had 3 bases not matched to a gene; V was cut back by 3 bases and J by 2 bases. This CDR3 is 14 amino acids long. Germline V gene data show CDR1 as SGHNT and CDR2 as YYREEE (reference sequence). Complete variable domain (other parts from reference TRBV5-4 and TRBJ2-7): ETGVTQSPTHLIKTRGQQVTLRCSSQSGHNTVSWYQQALGQGPQFIFQYYREEENGRGNFPPRFSGLQFPNYSSELNVNALELDDSALYLCASSWGLAPYEQYFGPGTRLTVT.

This clone was counted between two and nine times. The chain has TRBV11-2 and TRBJ2-7; D possibly uses TRBD1 or TRBD2 (5 bases each). Between the trimmed V and J ends, which lost 5 bases and 0 bases, there was a span of 17 bases. Germline CDR1 SGHAT, CDR2 FQNNGV. CDR3 length: 16 amino acids. The CDR3 is CASSPGLTGRSYEQYF. The CDR3 DNA is TGTGCCAGCAGCCCCGGACTGACGGGACGCTCCTACGAGCAGTACTTC.

V usage is TRBV7-9 and J usage is TRBJ2-3, with 8 positions matching TRBD2. Per the germline V gene, CDR1 is SEHNR and CDR2 is FQNEAQ (reference sequence). The ends lost 5 bases at V and 6 bases at J; junction bases unmatched: 19. CDR3 size: 18 residues. The CDR3 spells CASSHPPASGSAGDTQYF. Written as DNA, the CDR3 is TGTGCCAGCAGCCACCCCCCGGCGAGCGGGAGTGCAGGCGATACGCAGTATTTT. The complete variable domain, with remaining parts taken from reference TRBV7-9 and TRBJ2-3, reads DTGVSQNPRHKITKRGQNVTFRCDPISEHNRLYWYRQTLGQGPEFLTYFQNEAQLEKSRLLSDRFSAERPKGSFSTLEIQRTEQGDSAMYLCASSHPPASGSAGDTQYFGPGTRLTVL.

Only a few counts were recorded for this clone. The V and J genes are TRBV2 and TRBJ2-5; TRBD2 agrees at 8 bases. V trimming: 3 bases; J trimming: 5 bases; junction bases outside the gene matches: 5. This CDR3 is built from 14 residues. Germline V gene lookup returns CDR1 SNHLY and CDR2 FYNNEI. CDR3 in DNA: TGTGCCAGCAGTGATGGAAGCGGGAGCGAGACCCAGTACTTC. Its protein product is CASSDGSGSETQYF.

This clone was picked up a small number of times. The V gene is TRBV5-6, the J gene TRBJ2-7; 9 nucleotides line up with TRBD2. The V and J ends lost 5 bases and 7 bases, in that order; junction bases with no gene match: 10. The CDR3 is 14 amino acids. Germline-derived CDR1 and CDR2 are SGHDT and YYEEEE. The CDR3 nucleotides read TGTGCCAGCAGACGAGCGGGAGGCCCTAGGGAGCAGTACTTC. Translation: CASRRAGGPREQYF.

This clone has a handful of counts. The chain is built from TRBV7-9 and TRBJ1-5; the match to TRBD1 covers 10 bases. Germline trimming cut 4 bases from V and 1 base from J; bases unmatched to any gene: 4. This CDR3 is 16 amino acids long. Germline loops: CDR1 SEHNR, CDR2 FQNEAQ (reference sequence). This chain's CDR3 is CASSSTGGTSNQPQHF. The CDR3 coding sequence is TGTGCCAGCAGCTCGACAGGGGGCACAAGCAATCAGCCCCAGCATTTT.

The chain couples TRBV28 to TRBJ2-1, with 11 bases lining up with TRBD2. Germline lookup yields CDR1 MDHEN and CDR2 SYDVKM. The CDR3 consists of 17 residues. Losses at the gene ends were 5 bases for V and 9 bases for J; bases not matched to a gene: 15. CDR3 bases: TGTGCCAGCAGTAAAGGGGGAGGACTAGCGGGTAGGAGTGAGCAGTTCTTC. It codes for CASSKGGGLAGRSEQFF.

V is TRBV4-2 and J is TRBJ2-7, with TRBD2 matching over 15 bases. V lost 3 bases and J lost 3; bases outside the gene matches: 6. In germline, CDR1 is LGHNA, CDR2 YNFKEQ. The CDR3 runs to 17 residues. CDR3 sequence (DNA): TGTGCCAGCAGCCAGGGACTAGCGGGAGGTGGGGTCTACGAGCAGTACTTC. Protein: CASSQGLAGGGVYEQYF.

This chain links TRBV6-1 with TRBJ1-5; the D gene is possibly TRBD1 (5 bases). This CDR3 is built from 16 residues. The V gene lost 4 bases and the J gene lost 1 base, with 14 bases spanning the gap. Germline CDR1 reads MNHNS; CDR2 reads SASEGT. The CDR3 nucleotides read TGTGCCAGCAGTGGGACGCAGGGAACGAGCAATCAGCCCCAGCATTTT. Residues: CASSGTQGTSNQPQHF.

This clone was observed a handful of times. The genes are TRBV9 and TRBJ2-5, with D tentatively TRBD2 (6 bases). V dropped 4 bases and J dropped 1 base, with 11 bases sitting between them. Germline V gene lookup returns CDR1 SGDLS and CDR2 YYNGEE. The CDR3 is made up of 14 amino acids. In nucleotides, the CDR3 is TGTGCCAGCAGCTCCGGGAGTGGCCAAGAGACCCAGTACTTC. Translated: CASSSGSGQETQYF. The full variable domain, rest sourced from reference TRBV9 and TRBJ2-5, is DSGVTQTPKHLITATGQRVTLRCSPRSGDLSVYWYQQSLDQGLQFLIQYYNGEERAKGNILERFSAQQFPDLHSELNLSSLELGDSALYFCASSSGSGQETQYFGPGTRLLVL.

This clone was seen more than once but under ten times. CDR3 nucleotides: TGTGCCAGTAGTCCACAGGGCATTAATGAAAAACTGTTTTTT. As protein: CASSPQGINEKLFF. The V call is TRBV19, the J call TRBJ1-4, with D perhaps TRBD1 (6 bases). Germline CDR1 LNHDA, CDR2 SQIVND (reference sequence). This CDR3 spans 14 amino acids. The V gene lost 5 bases and the J gene lost 4 bases, with 11 bases spanning the gap.

Only a few counts were recorded for this clone. The chain combines TRBV7-2 with TRBJ2-1; unclear D gene. Germline V gene lookup returns CDR1 SGHTA and CDR2 FQGNSA. CDR3 length: 15 amino acids. The V end lost 3 bases, the J end lost 4 bases, and 13 bases lay between the germline ends. The CDR3 DNA reads TGTGCCAGCAGCTTCGGCCACGGATCTTACAATGAGCAGTTCTTC. This translates into CASSFGHGSYNEQFF.

The CDR3 nucleotides are TGTGCCAGCAGCTCCCGGGCCGTTGGGGAGACCCAGTACTTC. Translation gives CASSSRAVGETQYF. This chain connects TRBV13 to TRBJ2-5, with D unclear. CDR1 and CDR2 (germline): PRHDT, FYEKMQ (reference sequence). Trimming shortened V by 4 bases and J by 5 bases, and 14 bases separated the two germline ends. The CDR3 has 14 amino acids.

The rearrangement joins TRBV28 to TRBJ2-1; 7 bases fit TRBD1. V shed 4 bases and J 2 bases; nucleotides not matched to a gene: 8. CDR3 length: 16 residues. Germline V gives CDR1 MDHEN, CDR2 SYDVKM. CDR3 bases: TGTGCCAGCAGTTCATGGGGACAGCCTACCTACAATGAGCAGTTCTTC. Its protein product is CASSSWGQPTYNEQFF.

The chain links TRBV29-1 to TRBJ2-3; D not certain. The germline V gene encodes CDR1 SQVTM and CDR2 ANQGSEA. The CDR3 length is 14 residues. The CDR3 DNA reads TGCAGGGCCGCTCGGTACAGTAGCACAGATACGCAGTATTTT. It codes for CRAARYSSTDTQYF.

This clone showed up just a few times. The chain combines TRBV2 with TRBJ2-2; no definite D call. The CDR3 length is 13 residues. Germline V gives CDR1 SNHLY, CDR2 FYNNEI. V was pared by 6 bases and J by 1 base, with 6 bases between. The CDR3 here is CASSQENTGELFF. The CDR3 nucleotides read TGTGCCAGCAGCCAGGAGAACACCGGGGAGCTGTTTTTT. The full variable domain, rest sourced from reference TRBV2 and TRBJ2-2, is EPEVTQTPSHQVTQMGQEVILRCVPISNHLYFYWYRQILGQKVEFLVSFYNNEISEKSEIFDDQFSVERPDGSNFTLKIRSTKLEDSAMYFCASSQENTGELFFGEGSRLTVL.

The chain is built from TRBV5-5 and TRBJ2-5; weak D call: TRBD1 (6 bases). Germline values: CDR1 SGHKS, CDR2 YYEKEE (reference sequence). V was cut by 4 bases and J by 1 base, with 11 bases left in between. The CDR3 totals 14 residues. The CDR3 loop is CASSDTRGQETQYF. In DNA form, the CDR3 reads TGTGCCAGCAGCGACACCAGGGGCCAAGAGACCCAGTACTTC.

This clone has a handful of counts. The J gene is TRBJ2-6, the V gene TRBV6-5, with D possibly matching TRBD1 (6 bases). The germline CDR1 and CDR2 sequences are MNHEY and SVGAGI. This CDR3 has 16 residues. With 2 bases removed from V and 2 bases from J, the gap between germline ends came to 10 bases. CDR3 region: CASSYDRFPGANVLTF. CDR3 in DNA: TGTGCCAGCAGTTACGACAGGTTCCCTGGGGCCAACGTCCTGACTTTC.

A remark on this clone: A read error is possible here, since a much larger clone lies one base away. The sample carries other DNA sequences with the same CDR3. The CDR3 coding sequence is TGTGCCAGCAGCACCTACAATGAGCAGTTCTTC. It is translated as CASSTYNEQFF. The V gene is TRBV27, the J gene TRBJ2-1; no firm D call. V shed 6 bases and J shed 2 bases, with 2 bases lying between them. The CDR3 is made up of 11 amino acids. Germline CDR1 is MNHEY and CDR2 is SMNVEV (reference sequence).

The sample holds a few counts of this clone. The rearrangement joins TRBV6-6 to TRBJ2-5, with D possibly TRBD2 on 6 matching bases. Germline CDR1 MNHNY, CDR2 SVGAGI (reference sequence). V lost 8 bases to trimming and J lost 4 bases, with 17 bases between them. The length of the CDR3 is 14 residues. CDR3 sequence reads: CASWRDSGLETQYF. The CDR3 DNA reads TGTGCCAGCTGGCGGGACTCAGGGTTAGAGACCCAGTACTTC.

This chain connects TRBV19 to TRBJ1-4, with TRBD1 identical over 9 bases. Germline CDR1 and CDR2: LNHDA and SQIVND (reference sequence). J lost 7 bases, V lost 9 bases, and 12 bases had no gene match. The CDR3 spans 15 residues. As DNA, the CDR3 is TGTGCCAGCGTACCAAACAGGGGGCGAGGTGAAAAACTGTTTTTT. Translating gives CASVPNRGRGEKLFF.

This rearrangement joins TRBV28 to TRBJ2-7; 8 bases fit TRBD1. Germline V gives CDR1 MDHEN, CDR2 SYDVKM. This CDR3 has 13 residues. Trimming cost V 4 bases and J 3 bases; bases outside gene matches: 2. In DNA, the CDR3 is TGTGCCAGCAGTTCCGGGACAGGCTACGAGCAGTACTTC. Translation: CASSSGTGYEQYF.

The chain joins TRBV7-2 to TRBJ2-5; D is perhaps TRBD2 (6 bases). CDR1 and CDR2 (germline): SGHTA, FQGNSA. V gave up 5 bases and J gave up 2 bases, with 12 bases separating them. The CDR3 is 14 amino acids. The CDR3 DNA reads as TGTGCCAGCAGCCCAGGAGGGATTCAAGAGACCCAGTACTTC. Its translation is CASSPGGIQETQYF. The full variable domain, in which reference TRBV7-2 and TRBJ2-5 provide the parts outside the CDR3, is GAGVSQSPSNKVTEKGKDVELRCDPISGHTALYWYRQSLGQGLEFLIYFQGNSAPDKSGLPSDRFSAERTGGSVSTLTIQRTQQEDSAVYLCASSPGGIQETQYFGPGTRLLVL.

The chain is built from TRBV5-5 and TRBJ1-5; no clear D. CDR1 SGHKS and CDR2 YYEKEE come from the germline V gene (reference sequence). The length of the CDR3 is 15 residues. The V end lost 4 bases, the J end lost 1 base, and 12 bases lay between the germline ends. Here the CDR3 reads CASSLERDSNQPQHF. The CDR3 DNA reads as TGTGCCAGCAGCCTAGAGAGAGACAGCAATCAGCCCCAGCATTTT. Variable domain in full (rest from reference TRBV5-5 and TRBJ1-5): DAGVTQSPTHLIKTRGQQVTLRCSPISGHKSVSWYQQVLGQGPQFIFQYYEKEERGRGNFPDRFSARQFPNYSSELNVNALLLGDSALYLCASSLERDSNQPQHFGDGTRLSIL.

The V and J genes are TRBV4-1 and TRBJ2-6; 7 bases align to TRBD1. The CDR3 length is 19 residues. Germline values: CDR1 MGHRA, CDR2 YSYEKL. Unmatched junction bases numbered 8, after V lost 0 bases and J lost 0 bases. The CDR3 sequence: CASSQEGQQGSSGANVLTF. CDR3 coding DNA: TGCGCCAGCAGCCAAGAAGGGCAACAGGGGAGCTCTGGGGCCAACGTCCTGACTTTC.

The chain links TRBV10-3 to TRBJ2-7, with 10 bases matching TRBD2. Germline CDR1 ENHRY, CDR2 SYGVKD. The CDR3 is made up of 14 amino acids. Unmatched junction bases numbered 6, after V lost 4 bases and J lost 6 bases. CDR3 in amino acids: CAISVGTSAGEQYF. The CDR3 coding sequence is TGTGCCATCAGTGTCGGGACTAGCGCGGGCGAGCAGTACTTC.

Turning to this clone: Distinct nucleotide sequences in the sample also encode this CDR3. The V and J genes are TRBV29-1 and TRBJ1-1; TRBD1 matches at 7 bases. V was clipped by 5 bases and J by 1 base; unmatched bases: 4. The CDR3 sequence is 13 residues long. In germline, CDR1 is SQVTM, CDR2 ANQGSEA. The CDR3 is CSVSGQENTEAFF. CDR3 coding DNA: TGCAGCGTTAGTGGACAGGAGAACACTGAAGCTTTCTTT.

The gene calls are TRBV11-2 and TRBJ2-7; D is undetermined. CDR3 length: 13 amino acids. V dropped 5 bases and J dropped 0 bases, with 8 bases sitting between them. Germline CDR1 SGHAT, CDR2 FQNNGV. The CDR3: CASSPVNSYEQYF. CDR3 DNA sequence: TGTGCCAGCAGCCCCGTTAACTCCTACGAGCAGTACTTC.

The rearrangement uses TRBV4-2 and TRBJ2-3; 15 bases fit TRBD2. The J segment lost 1 base and the V segment lost 1 base, leaving 6 bases of the junction unmatched. The CDR3 consists of 19 residues. Germline CDR1 reads LGHNA; CDR2 reads YNFKEQ. The CDR3 nucleotides read TGTGCCAGCAGCCAAGGCGGGACTAGCGGGAGGCGACGCACAGATACGCAGTATTTT. This gives the protein CASSQGGTSGRRRTDTQYF.

This clone was counted a few times. The chain combines TRBV7-3 with TRBJ1-5; 7 nucleotides match TRBD1. This CDR3 spans 13 amino acids. The junction had 2 bases not matched to a gene; V was cut back by 3 bases and J by 6 bases. Germline V lookup: CDR1 SGHTA, CDR2 FQGTGA. The CDR3 nucleotides are TGTGCCAGCAGCTTGGAGGGGGCTCAGCCCCAGCATTTT. It translates to CASSLEGAQPQHF.

The V and J genes are TRBV5-4 and TRBJ2-1; 7 positions match TRBD2. The V gene's germline CDR1 is SGHNT and CDR2 YYREEE (reference sequence). Losses at the gene ends were 0 bases for V and 2 bases for J; bases not matched to a gene: 5. The CDR3 runs to 16 residues. Written as DNA, the CDR3 is TGTGCCAGCAGCTTGGGACCGGCGGGGGCCTACAATGAGCAGTTCTTC. Its protein product is CASSLGPAGAYNEQFF.

This clone was counted only a few times. J is TRBJ2-7 and V is TRBV25-1; D is ambiguous. The V end lost 7 bases, the J end lost 3 bases, and 7 bases lay between the germline ends. The CDR3 is 11 residues long. Germline CDR1 reads MGHDK; CDR2 reads SYGVNS. In DNA form, the CDR3 reads TGTGCCAGCATGAACAGCTACGAGCAGTACTTC. Encoded protein: CASMNSYEQYF.